A single sample is the source of the 19 T cell receptor beta chains below, sequenced in a study of T cell responses to AZD1222 COVID-19 vaccine. Repertoires were generated with immunoSEQ multiplex PCR, while TCRdb's copy carries only in-frame clones and drops some. The repertoire has roughly 150,000 clones, just under 95% of them found once; the top ten carry roughly 1.6%. This specimen was peripheral blood, taken on day 0 of AZD1222 vaccination. The receptor set was obtained from an adult in good health.

The chain combines TRBV19 with TRBJ2-7; maybe TRBD1 (5 bases). The CDR3 covers 15 residues. CDR1 LNHDA and CDR2 SQIVND come from the germline V gene (reference sequence). V lost 5 bases, J lost 4 bases, and 18 bases lay in between. CDR3 DNA sequence: TGTGCCAGTAGTCCTAACTTAATACAGGCGTACGAGCAGTACTTC. Translating gives CASSPNLIQAYEQYF. Full variable domain (outside the CDR3, taken from reference TRBV19 and TRBJ2-7): DGGITQSPKYLFRKEGQNVTLSCEQNLNHDAMYWYRQDPGQGLRLIYYSQIVNDFQKGDIAEGYSVSREKKESFPLTVTSAQKNPTAFYLCASSPNLIQAYEQYFGPGTRLTVT.

The chain combines TRBV11-1 with TRBJ1-1; 7 nucleotides align to TRBD1. CDR3 length: 14 residues. Trimming took 5 bases from V and 4 from J; bases not matched to a gene: 7. Germline V CDR1 and CDR2: SGHAT, FQDESV (reference sequence). CDR3 protein: CASSPHDRATEAFF. The CDR3 DNA is TGTGCCAGCAGCCCCCACGACAGGGCCACTGAAGCTTTCTTT. The complete variable domain, with remaining parts taken from reference TRBV11-1 and TRBJ1-1, reads EAEVAQSPRYKITEKSQAVAFWCDPISGHATLYWYRQILGQGPELLVQFQDESVVDDSQLPKDRFSAERLKGVDSTLKIQPAELGDSAMYLCASSPHDRATEAFFGQGTRLTVV.

The chain couples TRBV5-5 to TRBJ1-4; unclear D gene. The CDR3 contains 17 residues. Germline V gene sequence: CDR1 SGHKS, CDR2 YYEKEE (reference sequence). The germline V and J ends were trimmed by 0 bases and 4 bases, with 16 bases remaining between them. Written as DNA, the CDR3 is TGTGCCAGCAGCTTGGCCTTCACAGACCCCGGTAATGAAAAACTGTTTTTT. Encoded protein: CASSLAFTDPGNEKLFF. The full variable domain, in which reference TRBV5-5 and TRBJ1-4 provide the parts outside the CDR3, is DAGVTQSPTHLIKTRGQQVTLRCSPISGHKSVSWYQQVLGQGPQFIFQYYEKEERGRGNFPDRFSARQFPNYSSELNVNALLLGDSALYLCASSLAFTDPGNEKLFFGSGTQLSVL.

The J gene is TRBJ2-7, the V gene TRBV30; D is undetermined. The CDR3 runs 15 residues. CDR1 GTSNPN and CDR2 SVGIG come from the germline V gene (reference sequence). Trimming took 0 bases from V and 0 from J, leaving 12 bases between them. This CDR3 reads CAWSVGQVSSYEQYF. In DNA form, the CDR3 reads TGTGCCTGGAGTGTAGGGCAGGTGAGCTCCTACGAGCAGTACTTC.

The chain recombines TRBV7-2 with TRBJ1-1; D uncertain. This CDR3 region has 14 residues. The germline V gene encodes CDR1 SGHTA and CDR2 FQGNSA. Trimming took off 2 bases at V and 5 bases at J, with 12 bases between the two ends. The CDR3 DNA reads as TGTGCCAGCAGCTTATATGCAGGTTTAACTGAAGCTTTCTTT. Protein: CASSLYAGLTEAFF.

This rearrangement joins TRBV30 to TRBJ1-1, with D hard to call. This CDR3 has 16 amino acids. Germline V gene data show CDR1 as GTSNPN and CDR2 as SVGIG (reference sequence). V gave up 2 bases and J gave up 11 bases, with 27 bases separating them. The CDR3 is CAWSSLRRGNTPSAFF. The CDR3 region has the DNA TGTGCCTGGAGTTCCCTTCGTAGAGGCAACACCCCATCGGCTTTCTTT.

The chain is built from TRBV5-1 and TRBJ2-5; weak D call: TRBD2 (6 bases). Germline loops: CDR1 SGHRS, CDR2 YFSETQ. V dropped 4 bases and J dropped 4 bases, with 11 bases sitting between them. This CDR3 spans 13 amino acids. The CDR3: CASSQRVGETQYF. The DNA of the CDR3 is TGCGCCAGCAGCCAGCGGGTAGGAGAGACCCAGTACTTC.

The V and J genes are TRBV3-1 (or the pseudogene TRBV3-2) and TRBJ2-1; 8 positions agree with TRBD2. CDR3 length: 14 amino acids. J was trimmed by 10 bases and V by 4 bases; bases with no gene match: 9. The germline gives CDR1 LGHDT, CDR2 YNNKEL (reference sequence). The CDR3 region has the DNA TGTGCCAGCAGCCCCTCATCAGGCGGGGGGGAGCAGTTCTTC. Encoded protein: CASSPSSGGGEQFF.

The chain combines TRBV5-6 with TRBJ1-1, with D uncertain. The V gene's germline CDR1 is SGHDT and CDR2 YYEEEE. Trimming shortened V by 0 bases and J by 0 bases, and 9 bases separated the two germline ends. CDR3 length: 15 amino acids. CDR3 loop: CASSLDPTLNTEAFF. CDR3 bases: TGTGCCAGCAGCTTGGACCCCACACTGAACACTGAAGCTTTCTTT.

The chain carries TRBV9 and TRBJ1-6, with 7 bases matching TRBD1. This CDR3 is 14 amino acids long. The trim removed 1 base at V and 6 bases at J, leaving 1 base unmatched. Germline V gives CDR1 SGDLS, CDR2 YYNGEE. The CDR3 DNA sequence: TGTGCCAGCAGCGTAAGACAGGGTAATTCACCCCTCCACTTT. Encoded protein: CASSVRQGNSPLHF.

The CDR3 protein is CASSSDAAVYEQYF. The CDR3 DNA reads TGTGCCAGCAGTTCGGACGCGGCTGTATACGAGCAGTACTTC. V gene TRBV2 combines with J gene TRBJ2-7; the D is unclear. This CDR3 contains 14 residues. V was shortened by 5 bases and J by 4 bases, with 15 bases between the two germline ends. CDR1 and CDR2 (germline): SNHLY, FYNNEI.

This clone was observed a few times. CDR3 amino acids: CASSLSARWSYGYTF. As DNA, the CDR3 is TGTGCCAGCAGCTTATCGGCCCGGTGGAGCTATGGCTACACCTTC. The chain combines TRBV7-9 with TRBJ1-2; no definite D call. Germline CDR1 is SEHNR and CDR2 is FQNEAQ (reference sequence). CDR3 length: 15 amino acids. V lost 2 bases and J lost 4, with 14 bases in between. The complete variable domain, with remaining parts taken from reference TRBV7-9 and TRBJ1-2, reads DTGVSQNPRHKITKRGQNVTFRCDPISEHNRLYWYRQTLGQGPEFLTYFQNEAQLEKSRLLSDRFSAERPKGSFSTLEIQRTEQGDSAMYLCASSLSARWSYGYTFGSGTRLTVV.

The chain employs TRBV5-1 and TRBJ2-1; perhaps D is TRBD1 or TRBD2 (5 bases each). V was clipped by 4 bases and J by 2 bases, with 10 bases between them. The CDR3 is 14 amino acids. CDR1 is SGHRS and CDR2 is YFSETQ in the germline V gene. CDR3 region: CASSPGTPYNEQFF. Written as DNA, the CDR3 is TGCGCCAGCAGCCCAGGGACCCCCTACAATGAGCAGTTCTTC.

The chain joins TRBV5-6 to TRBJ2-4; perhaps TRBD1 as D (6 bases). CDR3 length equals 14 residues. The ends were cut back, 4 bases at V and 0 bases at J, with 8 bases in the middle. Germline CDR1 reads SGHDT; CDR2 reads YYEEEE. CDR3 region: CASSRTAAKNIQYF. The CDR3 nucleotides read TGTGCCAGCAGCCGGACAGCAGCCAAAAACATTCAGTACTTC.

The genes are TRBV18 and TRBJ2-2; 8 bases are a match to TRBD1. Germline CDR1 reads KGHSH; CDR2 reads LQKENI. Trimming took 3 bases from V and 2 from J; bases not matched to a gene: 8. The CDR3 runs 17 residues. The CDR3 DNA sequence: TGTGCCAGCTCACCTGCTCAGGGGGCCCTTAACACCGGGGAGCTGTTTTTT. Translating it yields CASSPAQGALNTGELFF.

V gene TRBV2 combines with J gene TRBJ2-2, with TRBD1 matching over 10 bases. The CDR3 runs 15 residues. Germline V lookup: CDR1 SNHLY, CDR2 FYNNEI. V trimming: 4 bases; J trimming: 7 bases; junction bases outside the gene matches: 6. The CDR3 DNA follows: TGTGCCAGCAGTGGGGACAGGGGAGGGATCGGGGAGCTGTTTTTT. This gives the protein CASSGDRGGIGELFF.

The chain recombines TRBV6-5 with TRBJ2-3, with D possibly TRBD2 on 5 matching bases. V lost 3 bases and J 8 bases, leaving 18 bases between the germline ends. The CDR3 consists of 15 residues. Germline lookup yields CDR1 MNHEY and CDR2 SVGAGI. The CDR3 protein is CASSYDSRVSGTQYF. CDR3 nucleotide sequence: TGTGCCAGCAGTTATGATTCGAGGGTATCCGGTACGCAGTATTTT.

The chain joins TRBV19 to TRBJ1-4; 7 bases map to TRBD1. Germline values: CDR1 LNHDA, CDR2 SQIVND (reference sequence). The trim removed 3 bases at V and 7 bases at J, leaving 8 bases unmatched. This CDR3 has 15 residues. The CDR3 nucleotides are TGTGCCAGTAGTATTGGGCGGACAGGCGTTGAAAAACTGTTTTTT. Amino acid sequence: CASSIGRTGVEKLFF.

This chain links TRBV11-3 with TRBJ2-1; 11 bases match TRBD2. V was pared by 5 bases and J by 8 bases, with 8 bases of the junction left unmatched. The germline CDR1 and CDR2 sequences are SGHNT and YENEEA. The CDR3 totals 15 residues. For the CDR3, the DNA is TGTGCCAGCAGCGCCGGGGCTAGCGGGAGGTATGAGCAGTTCTTC. Protein sequence: CASSAGASGRYEQFF.